This TCR beta chain comes out of a study of shared clonotypes between healthy human individuals. CDR1 and CDR2 from the germline V gene are SGHAT and FQNNGV. V was pared by 4 bases and J by 15 bases, with 13 bases between. The CDR3 extends over 11 amino acids. Clones were read by immunoSEQ multiplex PCR, and TCRdb kept only the in-frame ones, dropping some. The data hold some 530,000 clones, with roughly 80% observed a single time. It was some 84 million PBMCs that unsorted samples used for genomic DNA. The source is a woman in her 40s in good health. Some clones in this sample may be carry-over from other donors' samples. The sequenced material came from PBMCs. This rearrangement joins TRBV11-2 to TRBJ2-1; D may be TRBD2 (6 bases). In DNA form, the CDR3 reads TGTGCCAGCAGCTCGTTAGCGGTGCCGTTCTTC. Translating it yields CASSSLAVPFF.